The 21 T cell receptor beta chains given below trace back to one sample, sequenced in a study of CD4 T cells in relation to SARS-CoV-2 and coronaviruses. Sequencing used immunoSEQ multiplex PCR; TCRdb keeps in-frame clones, though not all of them. Among some 65,000 clones listed, 75% to 90% were seen once. Before the COVID-19 pandemic, during about 2011-2019, CD4+ T cells were taken from unexposed donors. The sample taken for sequencing was memory CD4+ T cells from PBMCs. The origin of the receptors is a human donor in good health.

The J gene is TRBJ1-1, the V gene TRBV20-1; no clear D. The V and J ends lost 3 bases and 1 base respectively, with 9 bases between them. The germline CDR1 and CDR2 sequences are DFQATT and SNEGSKA (reference sequence). This CDR3 is built from 13 residues. CDR3 DNA: TGCAGTGCTAGTTTTAATAAGAACACTGAAGCTTTCTTT. Protein: CSASFNKNTEAFF.

The chain uses TRBV19 and TRBJ1-1; D may be TRBD1 (5 bases). Germline CDR1 is LNHDA and CDR2 is SQIVND (reference sequence). V lost 7 bases to trimming and J lost 6 bases, with 15 bases between them. CDR3 size: 13 residues. DNA of the CDR3: TGTGCCAGTACCCCCCCGGGGGGAGCTGAAGCTTTCTTT. Translating it yields CASTPPGGAEAFF.

The CDR3 protein is CASSLSGGAVNEQYF. For the CDR3, the DNA is TGTGCCAGCAGCCTTAGCGGGGGGGCCGTCAACGAGCAGTACTTC. V is TRBV11-2 and J is TRBJ2-7, with TRBD2 identical over 11 bases. This CDR3 comprises 15 residues. The trim removed 5 bases at V and 5 bases at J, leaving 8 bases unmatched. Germline V gene lookup returns CDR1 SGHAT and CDR2 FQNNGV.

This chain connects TRBV12-3 or TRBV12-4 to TRBJ2-3; no clear D. This CDR3 spans 13 amino acids. Trimming removed 4 bases at V and 6 bases at J, with 11 bases between. The CDR3 loop reads CASSYGERDTQYF. The CDR3 bases are TGTGCCAGCAGTTACGGAGAGAGGGATACGCAGTATTTT.

This clone was counted a few times. The rearrangement links TRBV28 to TRBJ2-7; D call uncertain. Germline lookup yields CDR1 MDHEN and CDR2 SYDVKM. This CDR3 spans 13 amino acids. The germline V and J ends were trimmed by 6 bases and 2 bases, with 11 bases remaining between them. This CDR3 is CASRFIGPYEQYF. As DNA, the CDR3 is TGTGCCAGCAGGTTTATAGGGCCCTACGAGCAGTACTTC.

This clone was seen a single time. The chain couples TRBV18 to TRBJ1-1; D remains ambiguous. The germline CDR1 and CDR2 sequences are KGHSH and LQKENI. The V end was cut by 3 bases, the J end by 1 base, with 12 bases between. The CDR3 is 15 amino acids. This CDR3 reads CASSPSPVANTEAFF. In nucleotides, the CDR3 is TGTGCCAGCTCACCCTCGCCGGTTGCGAACACTGAAGCTTTCTTT.

A few counts support this clone. V is TRBV3-1 (or the pseudogene TRBV3-2) and J is TRBJ2-1, with 12 nucleotides matching TRBD2. V lost 3 bases to trimming and J lost 4 bases; unmatched junction nucleotides: 10. The CDR3 extends over 18 amino acids. Looked up from germline, CDR1 is LGHDT and CDR2 is YNNKEL (reference sequence). The DNA of the CDR3 is TGTGCCAGCAGCCACCCCCTCCGGACTAGCGGGACTTACAATGAGCAGTTCTTC. This translates into CASSHPLRTSGTYNEQFF.

The chain employs TRBV5-1 and TRBJ2-3; D unresolved. This CDR3 comprises 16 residues. Per germline, CDR1 SGHRS and CDR2 YFSETQ. V was pared by 5 bases and J by 2 bases, with 18 bases between. The CDR3 sequence is CASRAPTEQPTDTQYF. DNA of the CDR3: TGCGCCAGCAGGGCTCCTACGGAACAGCCCACAGATACGCAGTATTTT. The full variable domain, completed using reference TRBV5-1 and TRBJ2-3, is KAGVTQTPRYLIKTRGQQVTLSCSPISGHRSVSWYQQTPGQGLQFLFEYFSETQRNKGNFPGRFSGRQFSNSRSEMNVSTLELGDSALYLCASRAPTEQPTDTQYFGPGTRLTVL.

The rearrangement uses TRBV5-1 and TRBJ1-2; 11 bases agree with TRBD1. The germline V gene encodes CDR1 SGHRS and CDR2 YFSETQ. Trimming removed 1 base from V and 8 bases from J; junction bases left unmatched: 7. The CDR3 totals 15 residues. CDR3: CASSLQPGQGEGYTF. CDR3 DNA sequence: TGCGCCAGCAGCTTGCAACCGGGACAGGGGGAGGGCTACACCTTC.

The rearrangement uses TRBV15 and TRBJ2-2; D uncertain. The CDR3 is 14 residues long. V lost 0 bases to trimming and J lost 4 bases, with 6 bases between them. Germline V CDR1 and CDR2: LNHNV, YYDKDF (reference sequence). CDR3 sequence: CATSRDISTGELFF. The CDR3 region has the DNA TGTGCCACCAGCAGAGACATAAGCACCGGGGAGCTGTTTTTT.

The gene calls are TRBV7-9 and TRBJ1-1; the match to TRBD1 covers 9 bases. Germline CDR1 is SEHNR and CDR2 is FQNEAQ (reference sequence). This CDR3 contains 15 residues. V shed 7 bases, J shed 4 bases, and the junction held 10 bases outside the gene matches. In DNA, the CDR3 is TGTGCCAGCACCCCCCCGGGGACAGGGACCACTGAAGCTTTCTTT. Translated: CASTPPGTGTTEAFF.

The gene calls are TRBV11-2 and TRBJ1-3, with D unresolved. The CDR3 runs 14 residues. The V gene lost 5 bases and the J gene lost 0 bases, with 8 bases spanning the gap. In germline, CDR1 is SGHAT, CDR2 FQNNGV. The CDR3 sequence: CASSPTRSGNTIYF. The CDR3 DNA follows: TGTGCCAGCAGCCCCACCCGCTCTGGAAACACCATATATTTT. The full variable domain, completed using reference TRBV11-2 and TRBJ1-3, is EAGVAQSPRYKIIEKRQSVAFWCNPISGHATLYWYQQILGQGPKLLIQFQNNGVVDDSQLPKDRFSAERLKGVDSTLKIQPAKLEDSAVYLCASSPTRSGNTIYFGEGSWLTVV.

The chain combines TRBV21-1 with TRBJ2-7; TRBD1 is taken as the D call from the table, unchecked against the DNA. TRBV21-1 is a pseudogene segment. This CDR3 has 14 amino acids. In DNA form, the CDR3 reads TGTGCCAGCAGCCCCAGGGTGGGAACCTACGAGCAGTACTTC. This encodes CASSPRVGTYEQYF.

As regards this clone: The identical CDR3 is also encoded by other nucleotide sequences in the sample. J is TRBJ2-7 and V is TRBV6-1; D gene uncertain. Germline lookup yields CDR1 MNHNS and CDR2 SASEGT. The length of the CDR3 is 13 residues. V lost 2 bases to trimming and J lost 2 bases, with 7 bases between them. The DNA for the CDR3 is TGTGCCAGCAGTGAACTGGGCGCCTACGAGCAGTACTTC. It codes for CASSELGAYEQYF.

The chain combines TRBV28 with TRBJ1-2, with a possible D match to TRBD1 (6 bases). The germline gives CDR1 MDHEN, CDR2 SYDVKM. V was trimmed by 6 bases and J by 6 bases, leaving 14 bases between them. The CDR3 totals 13 residues. CDR3 in DNA: TGTGCCAGCAGACTCCAACGGACAGATGGCTACACCTTC. As protein: CASRLQRTDGYTF.

The chain employs TRBV30 and TRBJ2-5; possible D gene TRBD1, 6 bases. Germline loops: CDR1 GTSNPN, CDR2 SVGIG (reference sequence). Trimming shortened V by 5 bases and J by 9 bases, and 16 bases separated the two germline ends. The CDR3 contains 12 residues. The CDR3 protein is CAWQTGPLSQYF. CDR3 sequence (DNA): TGTGCCTGGCAGACAGGACCCCTGTCCCAGTACTTC.

The rearrangement uses TRBV6-5 and TRBJ1-4; D gene uncertain. V lost 0 bases to trimming and J lost 4 bases, with 9 bases between them. The CDR3 runs 15 residues. Germline V lookup: CDR1 MNHEY, CDR2 SVGAGI. The CDR3 bases are TGTGCCAGCAGTTACTCTCCGCGGAGTAATGAAAAACTGTTTTTT. Residues: CASSYSPRSNEKLFF.

This chain joins TRBV7-9 and TRBJ2-1; D assignment may be TRBD1 or TRBD2 (5 bases each). This CDR3 has 13 residues. Germline assignment: CDR1 SEHNR and CDR2 FQNEAQ (reference sequence). V gave up 5 bases and J gave up 6 bases, with 11 bases separating them. The CDR3 nucleotides read TGTGCCAGCAGCCGGGGCGGAAGCAATGAGCAGTTCTTC. It codes for CASSRGGSNEQFF.

This chain connects TRBV19 to TRBJ2-3, with D possibly matching TRBD2 (5 bases). Between the trimmed V and J ends, which lost 2 bases and 3 bases, there was a span of 6 bases. The CDR3 has 13 residues. CDR1 is LNHDA, CDR2 SQIVND, per germline (reference sequence). The DNA for the CDR3 is TGTGCCAGTAGTATACGGGGTACAGATACGCAGTATTTT. It specifies CASSIRGTDTQYF.

The CDR3 sequence: CAISDPGTNTDTQYF. In DNA, the CDR3 is TGTGCCATCAGTGATCCCGGGACTAACACAGATACGCAGTATTTT. The chain is built from TRBV10-3 and TRBJ2-3, with 7 bases matching TRBD2. The CDR3 totals 15 residues. J lost 2 bases, V lost 3 bases, and 5 bases had no gene match. The germline gives CDR1 ENHRY, CDR2 SYGVKD.

The V and J genes are TRBV30 and TRBJ2-1; D unresolved. V was trimmed by 2 bases and J by 7 bases, leaving 12 bases between them. Germline V gene lookup returns CDR1 GTSNPN and CDR2 SVGIG (reference sequence). The CDR3 extends over 13 amino acids. The CDR3: CAWSNQVFNEQFF. CDR3 DNA sequence: TGTGCCTGGAGTAATCAGGTTTTTAATGAGCAGTTCTTC.